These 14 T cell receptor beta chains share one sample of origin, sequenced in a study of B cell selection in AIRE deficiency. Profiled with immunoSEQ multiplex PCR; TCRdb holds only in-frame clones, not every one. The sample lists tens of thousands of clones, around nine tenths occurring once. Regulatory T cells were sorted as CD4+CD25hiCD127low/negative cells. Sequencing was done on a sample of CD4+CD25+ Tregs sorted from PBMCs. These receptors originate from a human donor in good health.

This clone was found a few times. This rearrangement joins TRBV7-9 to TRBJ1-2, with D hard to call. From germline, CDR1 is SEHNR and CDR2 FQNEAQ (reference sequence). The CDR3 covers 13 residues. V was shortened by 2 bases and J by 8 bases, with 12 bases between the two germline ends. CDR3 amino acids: CASSLLSDKGYTF. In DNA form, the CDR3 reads TGTGCCAGCAGCTTACTATCAGATAAGGGCTACACCTTC.

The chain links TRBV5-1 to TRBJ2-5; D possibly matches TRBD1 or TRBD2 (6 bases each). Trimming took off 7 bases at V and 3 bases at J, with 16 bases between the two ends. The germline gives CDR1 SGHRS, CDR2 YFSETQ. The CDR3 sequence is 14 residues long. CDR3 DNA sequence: TGCGCCAGCGCCGTCTTGGGGGGCGAAGAGACCCAGTACTTC. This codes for CASAVLGGEETQYF.

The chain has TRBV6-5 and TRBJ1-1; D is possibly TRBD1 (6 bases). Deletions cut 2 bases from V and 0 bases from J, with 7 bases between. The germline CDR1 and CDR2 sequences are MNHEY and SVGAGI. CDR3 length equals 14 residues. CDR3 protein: CASSYKGVNTEAFF. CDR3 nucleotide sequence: TGTGCCAGCAGTTACAAGGGGGTGAACACTGAAGCTTTCTTT.

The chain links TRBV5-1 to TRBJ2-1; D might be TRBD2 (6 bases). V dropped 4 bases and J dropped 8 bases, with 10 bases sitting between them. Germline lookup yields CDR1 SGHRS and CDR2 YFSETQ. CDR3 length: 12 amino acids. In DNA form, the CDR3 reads TGCGCCAGCAGCCGCCCGGGAGATGAGCAGTTCTTC. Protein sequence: CASSRPGDEQFF.

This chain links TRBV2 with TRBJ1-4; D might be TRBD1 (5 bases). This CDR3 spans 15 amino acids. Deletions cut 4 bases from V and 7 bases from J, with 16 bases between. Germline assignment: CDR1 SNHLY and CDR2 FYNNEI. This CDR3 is CASSVSQGGSEKLFF. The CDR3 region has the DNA TGTGCCAGCAGTGTTTCGCAGGGTGGAAGTGAAAAACTGTTTTTT.

CDR3 sequence: CASSEFYEQYF. The CDR3 DNA reads TGTGCCAGCAGTGAATTTTACGAGCAGTACTTC. The gene calls are TRBV6-1 and TRBJ2-7; D is undetermined. Looked up from germline, CDR1 is MNHNS and CDR2 is SASEGT. Trimming removed 2 bases at V and 4 bases at J, with 3 bases between. This CDR3 comprises 11 residues.

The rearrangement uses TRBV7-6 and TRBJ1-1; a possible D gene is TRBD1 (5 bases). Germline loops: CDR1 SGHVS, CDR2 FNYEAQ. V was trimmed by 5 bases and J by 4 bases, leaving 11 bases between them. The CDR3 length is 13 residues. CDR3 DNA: TGTGCCAGCAGCCTGGGAGGGACCACTGAAGCTTTCTTT. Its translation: CASSLGGTTEAFF.

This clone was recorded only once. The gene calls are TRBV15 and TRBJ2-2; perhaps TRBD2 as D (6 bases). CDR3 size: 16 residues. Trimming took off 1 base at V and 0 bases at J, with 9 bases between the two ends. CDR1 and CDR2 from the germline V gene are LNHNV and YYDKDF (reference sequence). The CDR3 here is CATSRVGGTNTGELFF. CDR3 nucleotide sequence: TGTGCCACCAGCAGAGTGGGCGGGACGAACACCGGGGAGCTGTTTTTT. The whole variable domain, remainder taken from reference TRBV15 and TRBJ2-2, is DAMVIQNPRYQVTQFGKPVTLSCSQTLNHNVMYWYQQKSSQAPKLLFHYYDKDFNNEADTPDNFQSRRPNTSFCFLDIRSPGLGDTAMYLCATSRVGGTNTGELFFGEGSRLTVL.

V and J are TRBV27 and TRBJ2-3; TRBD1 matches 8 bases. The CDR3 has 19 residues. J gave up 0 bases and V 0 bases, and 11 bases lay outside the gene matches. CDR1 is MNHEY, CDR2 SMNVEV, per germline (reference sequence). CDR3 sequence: CASSLSYRGAGPSTDTQYF. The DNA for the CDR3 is TGTGCCAGCAGTTTATCTTACAGGGGGGCGGGTCCTAGCACAGATACGCAGTATTTT.

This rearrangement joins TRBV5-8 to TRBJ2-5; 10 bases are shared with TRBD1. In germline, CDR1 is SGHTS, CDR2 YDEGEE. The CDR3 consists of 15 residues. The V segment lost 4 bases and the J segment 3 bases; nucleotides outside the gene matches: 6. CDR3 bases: TGTGCCAGCAGCCGGGACAGGGGATTTGAAGAGACCCAGTACTTC. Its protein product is CASSRDRGFEETQYF.

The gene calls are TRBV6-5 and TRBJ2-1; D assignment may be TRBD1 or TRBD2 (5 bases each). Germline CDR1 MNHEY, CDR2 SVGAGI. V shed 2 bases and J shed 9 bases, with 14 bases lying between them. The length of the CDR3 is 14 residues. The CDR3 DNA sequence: TGTGCCAGCAGTTACAACTTCAAGGGGACTGAGCAGTTCTTC. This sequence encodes CASSYNFKGTEQFF.

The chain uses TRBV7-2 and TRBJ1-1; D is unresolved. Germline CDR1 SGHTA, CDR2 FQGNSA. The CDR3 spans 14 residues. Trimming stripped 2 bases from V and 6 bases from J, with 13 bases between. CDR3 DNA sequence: TGTGCCAGCAGCTTAACGGTCTTCCTTGCTGAAGCTTTCTTT. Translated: CASSLTVFLAEAFF.

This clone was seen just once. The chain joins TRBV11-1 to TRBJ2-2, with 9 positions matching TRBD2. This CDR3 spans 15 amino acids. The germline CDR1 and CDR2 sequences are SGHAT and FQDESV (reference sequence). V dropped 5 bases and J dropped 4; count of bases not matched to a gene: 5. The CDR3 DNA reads TGTGCCAGCAGCCCAGCGGGAGGCCTCACCGGGGAGCTGTTTTTT. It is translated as CASSPAGGLTGELFF.

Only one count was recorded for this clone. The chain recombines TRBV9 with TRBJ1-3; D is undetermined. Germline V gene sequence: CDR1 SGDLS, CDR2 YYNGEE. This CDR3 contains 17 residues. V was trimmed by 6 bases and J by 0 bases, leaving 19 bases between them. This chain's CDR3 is CASTRTSYRVSGNTIYF. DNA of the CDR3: TGTGCCAGCACCCGTACGTCCTACCGGGTCTCTGGAAACACCATATATTTT.